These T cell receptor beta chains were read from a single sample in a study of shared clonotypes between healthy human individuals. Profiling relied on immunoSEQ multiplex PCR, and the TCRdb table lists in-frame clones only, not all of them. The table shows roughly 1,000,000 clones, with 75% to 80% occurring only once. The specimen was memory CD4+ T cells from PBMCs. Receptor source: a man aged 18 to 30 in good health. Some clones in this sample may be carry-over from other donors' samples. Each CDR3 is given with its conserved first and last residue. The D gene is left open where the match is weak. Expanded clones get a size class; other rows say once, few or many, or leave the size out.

cdr3_aa: CASSAPGLAYEQYF
cdr3_nt: TGTGCCAGCAGTGCCCCAGGGTTGGCCTACGAGCAGTACTTC
v_call: TRBV28
j_call: TRBJ2-7
d_call: .
clone_size: .

cdr3_aa: CASSLDMFLIHEQYF
cdr3_nt: TGTGCCAGCAGCTTAGATATGTTCTTAATCCACGAGCAGTACTTC
v_call: TRBV11-2
j_call: TRBJ2-7
d_call: .
clone_size: .

cdr3_aa: CASRGDTDYGYTF
cdr3_nt: TGCGCCAGCAGGGGGGACACCGACTATGGCTACACCTTC
v_call: TRBV5-1
j_call: TRBJ1-2
d_call: .
clone_size: .

cdr3_aa: CAWISTGGEKLFF
cdr3_nt: TGTGCCTGGATAAGCACAGGGGGAGAAAAACTGTTTTTT
v_call: TRBV30
j_call: TRBJ1-4
d_call: TRBD1
clone_size: .

cdr3_aa: CASSVGFGGETQYF
cdr3_nt: TGTGCCAGCAGCGTAGGGTTCGGGGGAGAGACCCAGTACTTC
v_call: TRBV9
j_call: TRBJ2-5
d_call: .
clone_size: .

cdr3_aa: CASSLRGLTEAFF
cdr3_nt: TGTGCCAGCAGCCTCAGGGGGCTGACTGAAGCTTTCTTT
v_call: TRBV6-6
j_call: TRBJ1-1
d_call: TRBD1
clone_size: .

cdr3_aa: CASSVRQQETQYF
cdr3_nt: TGTGCCAGCAGTGTCCGACAGCAAGAGACCCAGTACTTC
v_call: TRBV2
j_call: TRBJ2-5
d_call: .
clone_size: few

cdr3_aa: CASSQDPSGRAYEQYF
cdr3_nt: TGCGCCAGCAGCCAAGATCCGAGCGGGAGGGCCTACGAGCAGTACTTC
v_call: TRBV4-1
j_call: TRBJ2-7
d_call: TRBD2
clone_size: .

cdr3_aa: CASSATSSYNEQFF
cdr3_nt: TGTGCCAGCAGTGCGACGAGTTCCTACAATGAGCAGTTCTTC
v_call: TRBV25-1
j_call: TRBJ2-1
d_call: .
clone_size: .

cdr3_aa: CASSLVPGQAFGEQYF
cdr3_nt: TGTGCCAGCAGCTTAGTCCCGGGACAGGCATTTGGAGAGCAGTACTTC
v_call: TRBV7-2
j_call: TRBJ2-7
d_call: TRBD1
clone_size: .

cdr3_aa: CASSRRRRDSSGGDTQYF
cdr3_nt: TGCGCCAGCAGCCGAAGGCGAAGGGACAGTTCCGGCGGAGATACGCAGTATTTT
v_call: TRBV4-1
j_call: TRBJ2-3
d_call: TRBD1
clone_size: .

cdr3_aa: CSATGGRGYTF
cdr3_nt: TGCAGTGCTACAGGGGGCAGGGGCTACACCTTC
v_call: TRBV20-1
j_call: TRBJ1-2
d_call: TRBD1
clone_size: .

cdr3_aa: CASSFEAGELFF
cdr3_nt: TGTGCCAGCAGTTTTGAGGCCGGGGAGCTGTTTTTT
v_call: TRBV27
j_call: TRBJ2-2
d_call: .
clone_size: .

cdr3_aa: CASSQVTTSSTDTQYF
cdr3_nt: TGCGCCAGCAGCCAAGTCACGACTAGCAGTACAGATACGCAGTATTTT
v_call: TRBV4-1
j_call: TRBJ2-3
d_call: TRBD2
clone_size: .

cdr3_aa: CASSPVGGQEKLFF
cdr3_nt: TGTGCCAGCAGTCCCGTAGGGGGTCAAGAAAAACTGTTTTTT
v_call: TRBV6-5
j_call: TRBJ1-4
d_call: .
clone_size: .

cdr3_aa: CASSPSQGAGNTIYF
cdr3_nt: TGTGCCAGCAGTCCCAGTCAGGGGGCTGGAAACACCATATATTTT
v_call: TRBV6-6
j_call: TRBJ1-3
d_call: TRBD1
clone_size: .

cdr3_aa: CASSTNHEQFF
cdr3_nt: TGTGCCAGCAGTACTAACCATGAGCAGTTCTTC
v_call: TRBV28
j_call: TRBJ2-1
d_call: .
clone_size: once

cdr3_aa: CASNGQNTGELFF
cdr3_nt: TGTGCCAGCAACGGGCAGAACACCGGGGAGCTGTTTTTT
v_call: TRBV2
j_call: TRBJ2-2
d_call: .
clone_size: .

cdr3_aa: CAISESLDTEAFF
cdr3_nt: TGTGCCATCAGTGAGTCGTTGGACACTGAAGCTTTCTTT
v_call: TRBV10-3
j_call: TRBJ1-1
d_call: .
clone_size: .

cdr3_aa: CASSLGRATNTEAFF
cdr3_nt: TGTGCCAGCAGCTTAGGCCGGGCCACGAACACTGAAGCTTTCTTT
v_call: TRBV7-2
j_call: TRBJ1-1
d_call: .
clone_size: few

cdr3_aa: CASSLAMTSVYNEQFF
cdr3_nt: TGCGCCAGCAGCTTGGCCATGACTAGCGTCTACAATGAGCAGTTCTTC
v_call: TRBV5-1
j_call: TRBJ2-1
d_call: TRBD2
clone_size: .

cdr3_aa: CASTQNTGELFF
cdr3_nt: TGTGCCAGCACCCAGAACACCGGGGAGCTGTTTTTT
v_call: TRBV28
j_call: TRBJ2-2
d_call: .
clone_size: .

cdr3_aa: CASSSISGANVLTF
cdr3_nt: TGTGCCAGCAGTTCCATTTCTGGGGCCAACGTCCTGACTTTC
v_call: TRBV28
j_call: TRBJ2-6
d_call: .
clone_size: .

cdr3_aa: CASSVGLAGVGAGELFF
cdr3_nt: TGTGCCAGCAGCGTAGGACTAGCGGGAGTGGGGGCCGGGGAGCTGTTTTTT
v_call: TRBV9
j_call: TRBJ2-2
d_call: TRBD2
clone_size: .

cdr3_aa: CASIRPSWTEAFF
cdr3_nt: TGTGCCAGCATCCGCCCCTCGTGGACTGAAGCTTTCTTT
v_call: TRBV27
j_call: TRBJ1-1
d_call: .
clone_size: .

cdr3_aa: CASSLQGEGTEAFF
cdr3_nt: TGTGCCAGCAGCTTACAGGGAGAGGGGACTGAAGCTTTCTTT
v_call: TRBV7-3
j_call: TRBJ1-1
d_call: .
clone_size: .

cdr3_aa: CATRRSNQPQHF
cdr3_nt: TGTGCCACCAGACGCAGCAATCAGCCCCAGCATTTT
v_call: TRBV15
j_call: TRBJ1-5
d_call: .
clone_size: .

cdr3_aa: CASSPTIGTLSTDTQYF
cdr3_nt: TGTGCCAGCTCACCAACGATAGGGACGTTGAGCACAGATACGCAGTATTTT
v_call: TRBV18
j_call: TRBJ2-3
d_call: .
clone_size: .

cdr3_aa: CASSGGTGHYQPQHF
cdr3_nt: TGTGCCAGCAGTGGGGGGACAGGACATTATCAGCCCCAGCATTTT
v_call: TRBV6-1
j_call: TRBJ1-5
d_call: TRBD1
clone_size: .

cdr3_aa: CSVSGLAGLKFF
cdr3_nt: TGCAGCGTCTCCGGACTAGCGGGATTGAAGTTCTTC
v_call: TRBV29-1
j_call: TRBJ2-1
d_call: TRBD2
clone_size: .

cdr3_aa: CASSSGGMGSTNEKLFF
cdr3_nt: TGTGCCAGCAGCTCGGGAGGTATGGGATCAACTAATGAAAAACTGTTTTTT
v_call: TRBV4-2
j_call: TRBJ1-4
d_call: .
clone_size: .

cdr3_aa: CSVGEGHGYTF
cdr3_nt: TGCAGCGTTGGCGAAGGACATGGCTACACCTTC
v_call: TRBV29-1
j_call: TRBJ1-2
d_call: .
clone_size: .

cdr3_aa: CASSHPGRGVQETQYF
cdr3_nt: TGCGCCAGCAGCCACCCGGGGCGCGGAGTCCAAGAGACCCAGTACTTC
v_call: TRBV4-1
j_call: TRBJ2-5
d_call: .
clone_size: .

cdr3_aa: CASSRLGTNQETQYF
cdr3_nt: TGCGCCAGCAGCCGTCTCGGGACCAACCAAGAGACCCAGTACTTC
v_call: TRBV5-1
j_call: TRBJ2-5
d_call: .
clone_size: .

cdr3_aa: CASRSAGSGANVLTF
cdr3_nt: TGTGCCAGCAGGTCCGCGGGGTCTGGGGCCAACGTCCTGACTTTC
v_call: TRBV6-5
j_call: TRBJ2-6
d_call: .
clone_size: .

cdr3_aa: CSAGHLSGYTF
cdr3_nt: TGCAGCGCCGGACACTTAAGTGGCTACACCTTC
v_call: TRBV29-1
j_call: TRBJ1-2
d_call: .
clone_size: .

cdr3_aa: CASSVREQETQYF
cdr3_nt: TGTGCCAGCAGCGTACGGGAGCAAGAGACCCAGTACTTC
v_call: TRBV9
j_call: TRBJ2-5
d_call: .
clone_size: few

cdr3_aa: CASSLNPGQGADTQYF
cdr3_nt: TGTGCCAGCAGCCTCAATCCGGGACAGGGGGCAGATACGCAGTATTTT
v_call: TRBV11-3
j_call: TRBJ2-3
d_call: TRBD1
clone_size: .

cdr3_aa: CASSLGSGGAGGGADTQYF
cdr3_nt: TGCGCCAGCAGCTTGGGCTCAGGAGGAGCGGGAGGGGGCGCAGATACGCAGTATTTT
v_call: TRBV5-1
j_call: TRBJ2-3
d_call: TRBD2
clone_size: .

cdr3_aa: CASTAGNSNQPQHF
cdr3_nt: TGTGCCAGTACCGCGGGGAATTCCAATCAGCCCCAGCATTTT
v_call: TRBV6-6
j_call: TRBJ1-5
d_call: .
clone_size: .

cdr3_aa: CASSYKNEQFF
cdr3_nt: TGTGCCAGCAGCTACAAAAACGAGCAGTTCTTC
v_call: TRBV11-2
j_call: TRBJ2-1
d_call: .
clone_size: .

cdr3_aa: CASSSGIKVGGYTF
cdr3_nt: TGTGCCAGCAGTTCCGGGATAAAAGTGGGTGGCTACACCTTC
v_call: TRBV28
j_call: TRBJ1-2
d_call: .
clone_size: .

cdr3_aa: CASRTQQGNQPQHF
cdr3_nt: TGTGCCAGCAGAACACAACAGGGAAATCAGCCCCAGCATTTT
v_call: TRBV6-5
j_call: TRBJ1-5
d_call: .
clone_size: few

cdr3_aa: CASMLRAGTEAFF
cdr3_nt: TGTGCCAGCATGCTCAGGGCGGGCACTGAAGCTTTCTTT
v_call: TRBV2
j_call: TRBJ1-1
d_call: .
clone_size: once

cdr3_aa: CASSRRQNQETQYF
cdr3_nt: TGTGCCAGCAGTAGAAGGCAGAACCAAGAGACCCAGTACTTC
v_call: TRBV6-5
j_call: TRBJ2-5
d_call: .
clone_size: once

cdr3_aa: CASCKAGSGDEQFF
cdr3_nt: TGTGCCAGCTGCAAGGCAGGGAGTGGGGATGAGCAGTTCTTC
v_call: TRBV28
j_call: TRBJ2-1
d_call: .
clone_size: .

cdr3_aa: CASSEGQTSTDTQYF
cdr3_nt: TGTGCCAGTAGTGAGGGACAGACTAGCACAGATACGCAGTATTTT
v_call: TRBV19
j_call: TRBJ2-3
d_call: TRBD1
clone_size: .

cdr3_aa: CASSKPSSGNTIYF
cdr3_nt: TGTGCCAGCAGCAAACCGAGCTCTGGAAACACCATATATTTT
v_call: TRBV2
j_call: TRBJ1-3
d_call: .
clone_size: .

cdr3_aa: CASSLDLSWGRGSTDTQYF
cdr3_nt: TGTGCCAGCAGCTTAGACCTCTCTTGGGGCCGCGGTAGCACAGATACGCAGTATTTT
v_call: TRBV7-9
j_call: TRBJ2-3
d_call: .
clone_size: .

cdr3_aa: CAISEPTSGSGTGELFF
cdr3_nt: TGTGCCATCAGTGAACCGACTAGCGGGAGTGGCACCGGGGAGCTGTTTTTT
v_call: TRBV10-3
j_call: TRBJ2-2
d_call: TRBD2
clone_size: .

cdr3_aa: CASSFGSGEETQYF
cdr3_nt: TGCGCCAGCAGCTTTGGGAGTGGGGAAGAGACCCAGTACTTC
v_call: TRBV5-1
j_call: TRBJ2-5
d_call: .
clone_size: many

cdr3_aa: CASSPPGSNYEQYF
cdr3_nt: TGTGCCAGCTCACCACCCGGCAGTAACTACGAGCAGTACTTC
v_call: TRBV18
j_call: TRBJ2-7
d_call: .
clone_size: .

cdr3_aa: CASGRTSETYEQYF
cdr3_nt: TGTGCCTCCGGCAGGACTAGCGAAACCTACGAGCAGTACTTC
v_call: TRBV10-3
j_call: TRBJ2-7
d_call: TRBD2
clone_size: once